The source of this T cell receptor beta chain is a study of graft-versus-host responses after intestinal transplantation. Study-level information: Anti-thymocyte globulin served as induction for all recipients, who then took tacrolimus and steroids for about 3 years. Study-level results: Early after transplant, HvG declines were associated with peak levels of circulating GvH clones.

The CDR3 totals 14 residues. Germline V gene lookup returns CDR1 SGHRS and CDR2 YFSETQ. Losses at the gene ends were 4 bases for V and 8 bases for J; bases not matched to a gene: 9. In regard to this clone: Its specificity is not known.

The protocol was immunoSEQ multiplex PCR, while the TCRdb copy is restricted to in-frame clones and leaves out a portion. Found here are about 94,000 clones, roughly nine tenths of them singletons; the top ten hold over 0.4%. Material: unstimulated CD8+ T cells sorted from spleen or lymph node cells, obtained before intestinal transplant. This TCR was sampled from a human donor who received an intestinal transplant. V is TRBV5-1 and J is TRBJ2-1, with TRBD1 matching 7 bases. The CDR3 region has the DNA TGCGCCAGCAGCCAGGACAGGATGATGGATGAGCAGTTCTTC. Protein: CASSQDRMMDEQFF. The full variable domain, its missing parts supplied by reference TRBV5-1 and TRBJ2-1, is KAGVTQTPRYLIKTRGQQVTLSCSPISGHRSVSWYQQTPGQGLQFLFEYFSETQRNKGNFPGRFSGRQFSNSRSEMNVSTLELGDSALYLCASSQDRMMDEQFFGPGTRLTVL.